This T cell receptor (beta chain) was obtained from a study of blood T cell repertoires in COVID-19. Study-level background: COVID-19 samples, acute and convalescent, were from the United States, Italy and Spain. T cells, B-cell-depleted T cells, or PBMCs supplied cDNA or gDNA.

Original methodology: Reference gene primer amplification gave nucleated cell count estimates. Clones were read by immunoSEQ multiplex PCR, and TCRdb kept only the in-frame ones, dropping some. Clone size and V and J calls were adopted from that table, with D and trimming inferred from the DNA. The data show 390,000 or so clones, with around 86% seen just once and over 1.1% held by the top ten. The CDR3 consists of 15 residues. Trimming pared 5 bases from V and 4 bases from J, leaving 16 bases between. The germline CDR1 and CDR2 sequences are SNHLY and FYNNEI. V is TRBV2 and J is TRBJ2-3, with D tentatively TRBD2 (6 bases). The source is a woman in her thirties with active or convalescent COVID-19. The sequenced sample consisted of peripheral blood. CDR3 in DNA: TGTGCCAGCAGTACAGGAGGGGTTCCGGCAGATACGCAGTATTTT. Translated, it gives CASSTGGVPADTQYF.